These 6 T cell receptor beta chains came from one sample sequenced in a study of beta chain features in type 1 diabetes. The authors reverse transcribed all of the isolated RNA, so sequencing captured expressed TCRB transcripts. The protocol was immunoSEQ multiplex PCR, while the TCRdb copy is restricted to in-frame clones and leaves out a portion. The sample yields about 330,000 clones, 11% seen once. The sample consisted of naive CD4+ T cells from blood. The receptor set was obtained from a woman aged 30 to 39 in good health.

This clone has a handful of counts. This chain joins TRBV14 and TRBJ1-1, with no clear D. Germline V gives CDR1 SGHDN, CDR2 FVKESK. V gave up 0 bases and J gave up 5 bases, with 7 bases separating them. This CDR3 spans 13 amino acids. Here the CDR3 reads CASSQDRRTEAFF. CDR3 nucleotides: TGTGCCAGCAGCCAAGATCGGAGAACTGAAGCTTTCTTT. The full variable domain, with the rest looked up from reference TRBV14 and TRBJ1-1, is EAGVTQFPSHSVIEKGQTVTLRCDPISGHDNLYWYRRVMGKEIKFLLHFVKESKQDESGMPNNRFLAERTGGTYSTLKVQPAELEDSGVYFCASSQDRRTEAFFGQGTRLTVV.

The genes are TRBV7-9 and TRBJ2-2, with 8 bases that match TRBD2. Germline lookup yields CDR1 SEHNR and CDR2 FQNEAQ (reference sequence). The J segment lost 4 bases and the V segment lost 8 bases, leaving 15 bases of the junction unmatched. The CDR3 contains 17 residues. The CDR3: CASFPSAPLAGTGELFF. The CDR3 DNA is TGTGCCAGCTTCCCCTCGGCCCCTCTAGCGGGCACCGGGGAGCTGTTTTTT.

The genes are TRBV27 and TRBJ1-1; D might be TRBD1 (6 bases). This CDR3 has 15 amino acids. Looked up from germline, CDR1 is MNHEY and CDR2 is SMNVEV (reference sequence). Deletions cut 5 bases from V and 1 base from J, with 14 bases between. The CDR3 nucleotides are TGTGCCAGCAGTCCCCTCGGGGGGCCGAACACTGAAGCTTTCTTT. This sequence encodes CASSPLGGPNTEAFF.

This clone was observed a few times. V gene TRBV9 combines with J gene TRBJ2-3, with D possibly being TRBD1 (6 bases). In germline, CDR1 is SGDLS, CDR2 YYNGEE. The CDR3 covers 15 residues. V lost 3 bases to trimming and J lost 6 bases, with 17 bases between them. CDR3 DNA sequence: TGTGCCAGCAGCGCCGACTCACAGGGATATGATACGCAGTATTTT. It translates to CASSADSQGYDTQYF.

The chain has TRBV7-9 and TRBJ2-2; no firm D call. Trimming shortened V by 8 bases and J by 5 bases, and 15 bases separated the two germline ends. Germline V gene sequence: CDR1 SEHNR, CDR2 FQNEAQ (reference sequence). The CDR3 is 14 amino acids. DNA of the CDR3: TGTGCCAGCGGCGCCCAGGTCAATACCGGGGAGCTGTTTTTT. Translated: CASGAQVNTGELFF.

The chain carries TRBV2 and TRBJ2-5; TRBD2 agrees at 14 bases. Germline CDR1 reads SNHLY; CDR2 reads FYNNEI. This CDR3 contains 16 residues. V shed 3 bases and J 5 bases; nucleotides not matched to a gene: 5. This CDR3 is CASSETSGRAGETQYF. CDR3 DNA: TGTGCCAGCAGTGAGACTAGCGGGAGGGCCGGGGAGACCCAGTACTTC.